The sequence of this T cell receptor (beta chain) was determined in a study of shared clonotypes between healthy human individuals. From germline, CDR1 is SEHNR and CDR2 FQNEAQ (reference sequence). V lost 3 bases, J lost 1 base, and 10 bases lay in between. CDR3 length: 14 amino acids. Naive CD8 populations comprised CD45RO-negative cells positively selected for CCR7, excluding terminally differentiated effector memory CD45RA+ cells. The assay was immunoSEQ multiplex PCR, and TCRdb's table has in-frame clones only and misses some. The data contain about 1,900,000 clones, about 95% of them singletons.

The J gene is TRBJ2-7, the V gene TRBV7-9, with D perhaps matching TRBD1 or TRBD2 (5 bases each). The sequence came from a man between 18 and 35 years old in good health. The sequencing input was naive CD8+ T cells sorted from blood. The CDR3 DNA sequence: TGTGCCAGCAGCTTCGGGGCGCCGTCCTACGAGCAGTACTTC. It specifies CASSFGAPSYEQYF.